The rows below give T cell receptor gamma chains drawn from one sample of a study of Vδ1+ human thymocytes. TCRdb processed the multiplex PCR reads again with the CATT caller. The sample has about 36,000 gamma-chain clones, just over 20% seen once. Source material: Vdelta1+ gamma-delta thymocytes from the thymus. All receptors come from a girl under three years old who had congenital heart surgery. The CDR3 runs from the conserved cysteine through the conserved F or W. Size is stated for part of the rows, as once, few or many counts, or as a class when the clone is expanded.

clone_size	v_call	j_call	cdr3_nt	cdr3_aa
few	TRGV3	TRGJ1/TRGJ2	TGTGCCACCTGGGACAGGGAAATCTTCCTCCCTGAAGGGAAACTCTTT	CATWDREIFLPEGKLF
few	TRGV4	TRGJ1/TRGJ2	TGTGCCACCTGGGATGGAGAGAAGAAACTCTTT	CATWDGEKKLF
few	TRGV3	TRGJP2	TGTGCCACCTGGGACAGGCTAGGTGATTGGATCAAGACGTTT	CATWDRLGDWIKTF
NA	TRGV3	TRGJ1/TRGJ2	TGTGCCACCTGGGTTCATTATTATAAGAAACTCTTT	CATWVHYYKKLF
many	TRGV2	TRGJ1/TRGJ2	TGTGCCACCTGGGACGACCATAAGAAACTCTTT	CATWDDHKKLF
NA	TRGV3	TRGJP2	TGTGCCACCTGGGCCAGATATCCGAGTAGTGATTGGATCAAGACGTTT	CATWARYPSSDWIKTF
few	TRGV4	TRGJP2	TGTGCCACCTGGGCATATCGTAGTGATTGGATCAAGACGTTT	CATWAYRSDWIKTF
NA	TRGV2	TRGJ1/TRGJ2	TGTGCCACCTGGGACGGGGTGGGTAAGAAACTCTTT	CATWDGVGKKLF
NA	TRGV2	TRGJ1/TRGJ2	TGTGCCACCTGGGACGGGCTTAGTTATAAGAAACTCTTT	CATWDGLSYKKLF
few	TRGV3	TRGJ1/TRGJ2	TGTGCCACCTGGGACAGTCGACGACCCCTAGATTATAAGAAACTCTTT	CATWDSRRPLDYKKLF
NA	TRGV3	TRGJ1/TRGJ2	TGTGCCACCTGGAAAAGGAAGTATTATAAGAAACTCTTT	CATWKRKYYKKLF
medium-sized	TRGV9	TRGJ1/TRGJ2	TGTGCCTTGTGGGAGGTCCCGAATTATTATAAGAAACTCTTT	CALWEVPNYYKKLF
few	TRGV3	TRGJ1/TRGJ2	TGTGCCACCTGGCCTAAGAGGGTGGTGAGAAGGAAACTCTTT	CATWPKRVVRRKLF
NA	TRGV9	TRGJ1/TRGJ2	TGTGCCTTGTGGGAGCCCAGTGGTATACTCTTT	CALWEPSGILF
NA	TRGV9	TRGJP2	TGTGCCTTGTGGGATCATTATAGTAGTGATTGGATCAAGACGTTT	CALWDHYSSDWIKTF
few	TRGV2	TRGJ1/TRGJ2	TGTGCCACCTGGGACGGCCGTCCTTATTATAAGAAACTCTTT	CATWDGRPYYKKLF
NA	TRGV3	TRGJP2	TGTGCCACCTGGGACAGGAACCCAATCTGCAGTAGTGATTGGATCAAGACGTTT	CATWDRNPICSSDWIKTF
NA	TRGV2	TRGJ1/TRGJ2	TGTGCCACCTGGGACGGGCCTATGTCCAACAAGAAACTCTTT	CATWDGPMSNKKLF
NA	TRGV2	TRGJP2	TGTGCCACCTGGGACGAGGGGCGTGATTGGATCAAGACGTTT	CATWDEGRDWIKTF
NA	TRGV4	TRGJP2	TGTGCCACCTGGGGGGGGAGTAGTGATTGGATCAAGACGTTT	CATWGGSSDWIKTF
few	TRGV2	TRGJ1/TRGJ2	TGTGCCACCTGGGATAGGCTTTGGAAACTCTTT	CATWDRLWKLF
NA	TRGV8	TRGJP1	TGTGCCACCTGGGCGTATTATACCACTGGTTGGTTCAAGATATTT	CATWAYYTTGWFKIF
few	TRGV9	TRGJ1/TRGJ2	TGTGCCTTGTGGGAGCCGTTGAGGTATAAGAAACTCTTT	CALWEPLRYKKLF
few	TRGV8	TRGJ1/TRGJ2	TGTGCCACCTGGGCAGCCCATAAGAAACTCTTT	CATWAAHKKLF
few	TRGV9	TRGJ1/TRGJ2	TGTGCCTTGTGGAGCTCTTATTATAAGAAACTCTTT	CALWSSYYKKLF
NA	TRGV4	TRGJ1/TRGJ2	TGTGCCACCTGGGACTCCCCGAATTATTATAAGAAACTCTTT	CATWDSPNYYKKLF
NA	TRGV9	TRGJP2	TGTGCCTTGTGGGAGGTGCTTGATAGTAGTGATTGGATCAAGACGTTT	CALWEVLDSSDWIKTF
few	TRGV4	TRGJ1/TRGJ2	TGTGCCACCTGGGATGGGACTAAGAAACTCTTT	CATWDGTKKLF
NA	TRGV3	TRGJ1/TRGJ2	TGTGCCACCTGGGACAGGCCTTTTAGGAAACTCTTT	CATWDRPFRKLF
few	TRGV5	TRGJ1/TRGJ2	TGTGCCACCTGGGACCCAACTCCCAATTATTATAAGAAACTCTTT	CATWDPTPNYYKKLF
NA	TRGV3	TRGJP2	TGTGCCACCTGGGACAGATTAGGTAGTGATTGGATCAAGACGTTT	CATWDRLGSDWIKTF
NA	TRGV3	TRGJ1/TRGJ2	TGTGCCACCTGGGACAGTCCGACGAATTATTATAAGAAACTCTTT	CATWDSPTNYYKKLF
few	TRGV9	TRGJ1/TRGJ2	TGTGCCTTGTGGGAGCCCGGGGGAATTGATTATAAGAAACTCTTT	CALWEPGGIDYKKLF
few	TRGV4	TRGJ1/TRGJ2	TGTGCCACCTGGGACGGGCCGGGATGTTATAAGAAACTCTTT	CATWDGPGCYKKLF
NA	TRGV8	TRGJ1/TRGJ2	TGTGCCACCTGGGTTACGGATCCGTATAAGAAACTCTTT	CATWVTDPYKKLF
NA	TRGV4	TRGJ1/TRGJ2	TGTGCCACCTGGGATGCCTATTATTATAAGAAACTCTTT	CATWDAYYYKKLF
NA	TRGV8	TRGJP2	TGTGCCACCTGGGATAGGACCTCTCCCAATAGTAGTGATTGGATCAAGACGTTT	CATWDRTSPNSSDWIKTF
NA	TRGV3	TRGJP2	TGTGCCACCTGGGACAGGCAGAGTAGTGATTGGATCAAGACGTTT	CATWDRQSSDWIKTF
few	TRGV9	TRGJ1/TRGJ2	TGTGCCTTGTGGGAGTCCTCTTATAAGAAACTCTTT	CALWESSYKKLF
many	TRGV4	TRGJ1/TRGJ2	TGTGCCACCTGGGTCCATTATTATAAGAAACTCTTT	CATWVHYYKKLF
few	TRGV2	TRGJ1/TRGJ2	TGTGCCACCCGGGACGGTCCCCATAAGAAACTCTTT	CATRDGPHKKLF
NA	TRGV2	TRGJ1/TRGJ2	TGTGCCACCTGGGACGGGCCCCGATATCATAAGAAACTCTTT	CATWDGPRYHKKLF
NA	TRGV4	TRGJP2	TGTGCCACCTGGATATATAGTAGTGATTGGATCAAGACGTTT	CATWIYSSDWIKTF
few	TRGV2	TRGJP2	TGTGCCACCTGGGACGGGCAGCGGGGTAGTGATTGGATCAAGACGTTT	CATWDGQRGSDWIKTF
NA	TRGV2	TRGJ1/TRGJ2	TGTGCCACCTGGGACGGGCCAAGTCGTTATTATAAGAAACTCTTT	CATWDGPSRYYKKLF
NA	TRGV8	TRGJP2	TGTGCCACCTGGGAAGCGCGAGGTAGTGATTGGATCAAGACGTTT	CATWEARGSDWIKTF
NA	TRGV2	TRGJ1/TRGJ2	TGTGCCACCTGGGACGGGCGGGGAGGTGGAAAGAAACTCTTT	CATWDGRGGGKKLF
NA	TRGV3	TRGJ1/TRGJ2	TGTGCCACCTGGGACAGACTCCTTTTGAATTATTATAAGAAACTCTTT	CATWDRLLLNYYKKLF
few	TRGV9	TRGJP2	TGTGCCTTGTGGGACCTGAAGGGCGATTGGATCAAGACGTTT	CALWDLKGDWIKTF
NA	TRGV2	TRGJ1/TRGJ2	TGTGCCACCTGGGCTATTGATAAACCATTTTATTATAAGATGCTCTTT	CATWAIDKPFYYKMLF
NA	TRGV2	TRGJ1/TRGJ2	TGTGCCACCTGGGACGGGCCGAAGGAGAAACTCTTT	CATWDGPKEKLF